Following are 20 T cell receptor beta chains from one sample sequenced in a study of blood T cell repertoires in COVID-19. Libraries were prepared by immunoSEQ multiplex PCR; TCRdb keeps only in-frame clonotypes and omits some of them. The table records approximately 170,000 clones, approximately 79% of them present only once. Source material: peripheral blood. The receptor source for this set is a woman aged 45-59 years with acute or convalescent COVID-19.

The rearrangement joins TRBV10-3 to TRBJ2-7, with 11 bases lining up with TRBD2. This CDR3 has 14 amino acids. The germline gives CDR1 ENHRY, CDR2 SYGVKD. Losses at the gene ends were 10 bases for V and 2 bases for J; bases not matched to a gene: 7. The CDR3 region is CATKKLAGAYEQYF. In DNA form, the CDR3 reads TGTGCCACCAAGAAACTAGCGGGAGCCTACGAGCAGTACTTC.

J is TRBJ2-3 and V is TRBV7-8, with TRBD2 matching over 10 bases. The CDR3 contains 14 residues. Looked up from germline, CDR1 is SGHVS and CDR2 is FQNEAQ. J gave up 4 bases and V 6 bases, and 4 bases lay outside the gene matches. The CDR3 coding sequence is TGTGCCAGCAGGAAGCGGGAGGGGTCAGATACGCAGTATTTT. Protein sequence: CASRKREGSDTQYF.

The rearrangement joins TRBV4-1 to TRBJ2-1; 9 nucleotides line up with TRBD2. There are 18 residues in the CDR3. Per germline, CDR1 MGHRA and CDR2 YSYEKL. V dropped 1 base and J dropped 9; count of bases not matched to a gene: 16. The DNA of the CDR3 is TGCGCCAGCAGCCAAGCCGCCGGTTTTGGCGGGGGGGCCGGTGAGCAGTTCTTC. This encodes CASSQAAGFGGGAGEQFF.

V usage is TRBV5-6 and J usage is TRBJ2-7, with D uncertain. The CDR3 covers 14 residues. The germline gives CDR1 SGHDT, CDR2 YYEEEE. V was cut by 0 bases and J by 3 bases, with 10 bases left in between. The chain's CDR3 is CASSLGGRFYEQYF. CDR3 bases: TGTGCCAGCAGCTTGGGTGGTAGATTCTACGAGCAGTACTTC.

This clone was detected only once. The chain has TRBV5-1 and TRBJ1-1; 12 bases fit TRBD1. The J segment lost 6 bases and the V segment lost 3 bases, leaving 9 bases of the junction unmatched. The germline V gene has CDR1 SGHRS and CDR2 YFSETQ. This CDR3 region has 16 residues. In nucleotides, the CDR3 is TGCGCCAGCAGCTCTGACGGGACAGGGGGCGGGTCTGAAGCTTTCTTT. It is translated as CASSSDGTGGGSEAFF.

The chain is built from TRBV15 and TRBJ2-7; 11 nucleotides line up with TRBD1. CDR3 length equals 15 residues. The V gene's germline CDR1 is LNHNV and CDR2 YYDKDF (reference sequence). Trimming cost V 1 base and J 3 bases; bases outside gene matches: 2. The CDR3 region is CATSRGGQGDYEQYF. For the CDR3, the DNA is TGTGCCACCAGCAGAGGGGGACAGGGGGACTACGAGCAGTACTTC.

V gene TRBV6-2 or TRBV6-3 combines with J gene TRBJ2-3; 8 bases match TRBD2. In germline, CDR1 is MNHEY, CDR2 SVGEGT. CDR3 length: 17 residues. With 2 bases clipped from V and 3 bases from J, the junction kept 10 bases outside the gene matches. The CDR3 sequence is CASSYVAAGDRTDTQYF. The CDR3 nucleotides read TGTGCCAGCAGTTACGTTGCAGCGGGAGATAGGACAGATACGCAGTATTTT.

The chain couples TRBV6-5 to TRBJ2-1; the D is unclear. V dropped 7 bases and J dropped 0 bases, with 7 bases sitting between them. The CDR3 totals 13 residues. Germline values: CDR1 MNHEY, CDR2 SVGAGI. The CDR3 DNA follows: TGTGCCAGCATGAGGAGCTCCTACAATGAGCAGTTCTTC. Encoded protein: CASMRSSYNEQFF.

This chain joins TRBV28 and TRBJ2-7; weak D call: TRBD1 (6 bases). Trimming took off 5 bases at V and 5 bases at J, with 19 bases between the two ends. CDR3 length: 15 residues. In germline, CDR1 is MDHEN, CDR2 SYDVKM. The CDR3: CASSQGSVGFHEQYF. The CDR3 DNA sequence: TGTGCCAGCAGTCAGGGGTCCGTGGGGTTCCACGAGCAGTACTTC.

The V and J genes are TRBV6-4 and TRBJ2-7; D is possibly TRBD1 (8 bases). Between the trimmed V and J ends, which lost 10 bases and 2 bases, there was a span of 33 bases. Germline values: CDR1 MRHNA, CDR2 SNTAGT. CDR3 size: 19 residues. For the CDR3, the DNA is TGTGCCACCCCTGGCGGGGGACAGGTTCGCCCCGGTCCTACCTACGAGCAGTACTTC. Protein product: CATPGGGQVRPGPTYEQYF.

The rearrangement uses TRBV3-1 (or the pseudogene TRBV3-2) and TRBJ1-1; 7 bases map to TRBD1. Germline CDR1 LGHDT, CDR2 YNNKEL (reference sequence). The V segment lost 4 bases and the J segment 9 bases; nucleotides outside the gene matches: 8. The CDR3 has 13 amino acids. The CDR3 spells CASSLSSQGKAFF. The CDR3 bases are TGTGCCAGCAGCCTTTCCTCACAGGGGAAAGCTTTCTTT.

The DNA of the CDR3 is TGTGCCAGCAGTGAATCAGATCAGCCCCAGCATTTT. It specifies CASSESDQPQHF. The J gene is TRBJ1-5, the V gene TRBV2; D gene ambiguous. V gave up 2 bases and J gave up 5 bases, with 4 bases separating them. CDR3 length: 12 residues. CDR1 is SNHLY, CDR2 FYNNEI, per germline.

This clone was seen more than once but under ten times. The same CDR3 is also encoded by other DNA sequences in this sample. The chain recombines TRBV24-1 with TRBJ2-7; 7 positions agree with TRBD1. This CDR3 region has 13 residues. CDR1 and CDR2 from the germline V gene are KGHDR and SFDVKD. V lost 5 bases to trimming and J lost 2 bases; unmatched junction nucleotides: 2. Here the CDR3 reads CATSGGGAYEQYF. Here the CDR3 DNA reads TGTGCCACCAGTGGAGGGGGCGCCTACGAGCAGTACTTC.

The chain carries TRBV28 and TRBJ2-3; maybe TRBD1 (5 bases). Germline loops: CDR1 MDHEN, CDR2 SYDVKM. V lost 6 bases and J lost 5, with 18 bases in between. The CDR3 runs 15 residues. The CDR3 coding sequence is TGTGCCAGCAGCTCCCAGGACACTCTGGGAGATACGCAGTATTTT. Protein product: CASSSQDTLGDTQYF.

The chain links TRBV9 to TRBJ2-7; D call uncertain. The CDR3 covers 15 residues. The V gene's germline CDR1 is SGDLS and CDR2 YYNGEE. With 4 bases removed from V and 3 bases from J, the gap between germline ends came to 17 bases. CDR3 bases: TGTGCCAGCAGCCTCGGCTCCGGGTTCAGCTACGAGCAGTACTTC. Its protein product is CASSLGSGFSYEQYF.

Many counts were recorded for this clone. The chain links TRBV7-2 to TRBJ1-2; D gene uncertain. V was pared by 2 bases and J by 8 bases, with 15 bases between. The germline V gene encodes CDR1 SGHTA and CDR2 FQGNSA. The CDR3 is 14 residues long. CDR3 coding DNA: TGTGCCAGCAGCTTAACACTCCCGGGAGGGGGCTACACCTTC. Its translation: CASSLTLPGGGYTF.

The CDR3 sequence: CASSLGRVGGYTF. The CDR3 DNA reads as TGTGCCAGCAGCTTAGGGAGGGTGGGAGGCTACACCTTC. The chain couples TRBV11-2 to TRBJ1-2; D unresolved. Trimming shortened V by 1 base and J by 8 bases, and 11 bases separated the two germline ends. CDR3 length: 13 residues. Per germline, CDR1 SGHAT and CDR2 FQNNGV.

The chain carries TRBV15 and TRBJ1-4; D not certain. The V end lost 2 bases, the J end lost 6 bases, and 10 bases lay between the germline ends. Germline V lookup: CDR1 LNHNV, CDR2 YYDKDF (reference sequence). The CDR3 loop spans 14 amino acids. The CDR3 region has the DNA TGTGCCACCAGCAGAATAGGGAGTTATGAAAAACTGTTTTTT. It yields the protein CATSRIGSYEKLFF.

The gene calls are TRBV30 and TRBJ2-1; D is perhaps TRBD1 (6 bases). The CDR3 is made up of 16 amino acids. CDR1 and CDR2 (germline): GTSNPN, SVGIG (reference sequence). V lost 3 bases to trimming and J lost 4 bases, with 19 bases between them. CDR3 nucleotide sequence: TGTGCCTGGAGAGAAAATACAGGGATACCATACAATGAGCAGTTCTTC. Amino acids: CAWRENTGIPYNEQFF. Full variable domain (rest looked up from reference TRBV30 and TRBJ2-1): SQTIHQWPATLVQPVGSPLSLECTVEGTSNPNLYWYRQAAGRGLQLLFYSVGIGQISSEVPQNLSASRPQDRQFILSSKKLLLSDSGFYLCAWRENTGIPYNEQFFGPGTRLTVL.

The chain links TRBV20-1 to TRBJ1-1; D ambiguous. Germline V gene sequence: CDR1 DFQATT, CDR2 SNEGSKA (reference sequence). Trimming removed 4 bases from V and 14 bases from J, with 14 bases in between. This CDR3 has 10 residues. The CDR3 DNA reads as TGCAGTGCTATGGGCCTCTTGTTATTCTTT. This translates into CSAMGLLLFF.